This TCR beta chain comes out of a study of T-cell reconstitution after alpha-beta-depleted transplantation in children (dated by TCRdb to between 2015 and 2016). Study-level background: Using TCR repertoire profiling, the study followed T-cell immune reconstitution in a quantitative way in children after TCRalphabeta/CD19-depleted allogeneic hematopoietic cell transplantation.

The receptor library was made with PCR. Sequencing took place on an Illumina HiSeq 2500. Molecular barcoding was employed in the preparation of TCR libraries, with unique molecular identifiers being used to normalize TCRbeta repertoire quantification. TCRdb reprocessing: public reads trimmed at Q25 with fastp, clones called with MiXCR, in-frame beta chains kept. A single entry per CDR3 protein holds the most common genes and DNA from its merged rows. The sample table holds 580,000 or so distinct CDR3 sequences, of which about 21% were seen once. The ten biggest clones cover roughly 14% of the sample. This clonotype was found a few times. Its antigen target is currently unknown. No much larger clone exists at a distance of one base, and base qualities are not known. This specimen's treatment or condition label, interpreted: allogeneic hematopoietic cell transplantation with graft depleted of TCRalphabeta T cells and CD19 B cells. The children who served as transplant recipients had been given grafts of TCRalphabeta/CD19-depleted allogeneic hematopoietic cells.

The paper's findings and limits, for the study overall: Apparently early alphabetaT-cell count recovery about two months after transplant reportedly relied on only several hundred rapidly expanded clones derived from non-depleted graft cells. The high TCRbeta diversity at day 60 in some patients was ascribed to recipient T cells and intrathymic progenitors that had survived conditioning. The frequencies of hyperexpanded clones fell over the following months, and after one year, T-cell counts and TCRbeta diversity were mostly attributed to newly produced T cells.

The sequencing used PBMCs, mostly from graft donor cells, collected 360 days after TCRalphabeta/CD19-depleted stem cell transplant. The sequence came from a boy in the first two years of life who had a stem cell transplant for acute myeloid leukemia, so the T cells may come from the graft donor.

The DNA sequence reads TGTGCCAGCAGATTTGCGGGGGGGGAGACCCAGTACTTC. Its coded protein is CASRFAGGETQYF. The sequence links TRBV7-9 to TRBJ2-5; TRBD2 agrees with 9 junctional bases. CDR1 and CDR2 (SEHNR, FQNEAQ) derive from the germline V gene (reference sequence). From its cysteine to its phenylalanine, the CDR3 spans 13 amino acids. Left in the record is the CDR3 DNA by itself, 39 bases read in frame from the first base. Clipping removes 6 bases from V and 5 bases from J, with 4 as the unmatched junction base count.